This T cell receptor beta chain appears in the sequencing data of a study of cytomegalovirus exposure and HLA in healthy donors. Notes on the study in general: The CMV antigen specificity of a few CMV-associated chains was confirmed through in vitro analysis. The study recorded about 150 TCR beta chains that were cytomegalovirus-associated. The majority of TCR sequences were rare, yet some public TCRs appeared in many donors.

Regarding this clone: Its antigen is unknown.

The repertoire was sequenced with immunoSEQ multiplex PCR; TCRdb's copy has only in-frame clones and lacks some. The sample carries over 150,000 clones, 85% recorded once. The ends lost 4 bases at V and 6 bases at J; junction bases unmatched: 8. The germline CDR1 and CDR2 sequences are SGDLS and YYNGEE. There are 15 residues in the CDR3. The donors were members of the validation cohort comprising approximately 110 subjects, separate from the roughly 650-subject first cohort. This clonotype was obtained from a man aged 18 to 30 in good health and CMV-seropositive. The gene calls are TRBV9 and TRBJ2-2; TRBD1 matches at 8 bases. Sequencing was performed on PBMCs. This chain's CDR3 is CASSPGQGQAGELFF. Here the CDR3 DNA reads TGTGCCAGCAGCCCAGGACAGGGTCAGGCCGGGGAGCTGTTTTTT.